The 6 T cell receptor beta chains below come from one sample, sequenced in a study of monozygotic twins with inflammatory bowel disease. No DNA is given; TCRdb re-called the 5' RACE reads and lists each CDR3 protein once. This sample's table reports under 200,000 distinct CDR3 sequences. The sample taken for sequencing was blood. The receptors shown here come from a human donor with ulcerative colitis or Crohn's disease, or a healthy co-twin of an affected twin (not recorded which).

J is TRBJ2-3 and V is TRBV5-1. The CDR3 spans 11 residues. CDR1 and CDR2 (germline): SGHRS, YFSETQ. The CDR3 region is CASSLTDTQYF. Full variable domain (remainder filled in from reference TRBV5-1 and TRBJ2-3): KAGVTQTPRYLIKTRGQQVTLSCSPISGHRSVSWYQQTPGQGLQFLFEYFSETQRNKGNFPGRFSGRQFSNSRSEMNVSTLELGDSALYLCASSLTDTQYFGPGTRLTVL.

The chain is built from TRBV19 and TRBJ1-1. Per the germline V gene, CDR1 is LNHDA and CDR2 is SQIVND (reference sequence). This CDR3 comprises 14 residues. This chain's CDR3 is CASSIAAGNTEAFF. Using reference TRBV19 and TRBJ1-1 for the parts outside the CDR3, the full variable domain is DGGITQSPKYLFRKEGQNVTLSCEQNLNHDAMYWYRQDPGQGLRLIYYSQIVNDFQKGDIAEGYSVSREKKESFPLTVTSAQKNPTAFYLCASSIAAGNTEAFFGQGTRLTVV.

The CDR3 sequence: CASSPSDSKNQPQHF. The V and J genes are TRBV18 and TRBJ1-5; TCRdb indicates TRBD1, and absent DNA this call remains unverified. Germline lookup yields CDR1 KGHSH and CDR2 LQKENI. The CDR3 has 15 amino acids.

The gene calls are TRBV7-2 and TRBJ2-5. Germline CDR1 is SGHTA and CDR2 is FQGNSA. The CDR3 is 13 residues long. CDR3 sequence: CSSSSRFQETQYF.

The chain has TRBV12-3 or TRBV12-4 and TRBJ2-3; lacking DNA, the TRBD2 call made by TCRdb goes unchecked. The CDR3 is made up of 17 amino acids. CDR3: CASSLHGTSGSTDTQYF.

This chain connects TRBV5-6 to TRBJ2-3; TCRdb's D call, TRBD2, is unchecked because there is no DNA. This CDR3 is built from 15 residues. Germline V lookup: CDR1 SGHDT, CDR2 YYEEEE. This CDR3 reads CASSRRLALTDTQYF. The full variable domain, completed using reference TRBV5-6 and TRBJ2-3, is DAGVTQSPTHLIKTRGQQVTLRCSPKSGHDTVSWYQQALGQGPQFIFQYYEEEERQRGNFPDRFSGHQFPNYSSELNVNALLLGDSALYLCASSRRLALTDTQYFGPGTRLTVL.